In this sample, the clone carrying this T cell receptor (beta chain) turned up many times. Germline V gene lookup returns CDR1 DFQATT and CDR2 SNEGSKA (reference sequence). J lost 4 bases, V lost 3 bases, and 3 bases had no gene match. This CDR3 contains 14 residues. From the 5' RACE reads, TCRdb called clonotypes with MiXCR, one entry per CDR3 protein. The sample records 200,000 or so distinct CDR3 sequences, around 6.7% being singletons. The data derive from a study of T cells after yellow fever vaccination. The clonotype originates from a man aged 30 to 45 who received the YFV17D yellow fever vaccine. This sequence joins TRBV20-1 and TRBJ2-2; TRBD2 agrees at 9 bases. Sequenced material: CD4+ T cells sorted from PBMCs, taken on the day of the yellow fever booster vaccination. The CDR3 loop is CSASSGSRTGELFF. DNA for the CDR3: TGCAGTGCTAGTAGCGGGAGCCGCACCGGGGAGCTGTTTTTT.